This TCR beta chain appears in the sequencing data of a study of tumor T cells in aggressive B-cell lymphoma. Libraries were prepared by immunoSEQ multiplex PCR; TCRdb keeps only in-frame clonotypes and omits some of them. The table lists approximately 10,000 clones, around 84% of them singletons. Trimming at V came to 0 bases and at J to 4 bases, leaving 2 bases not matched to a gene. CDR3 length: 15 residues. Germline V gene data show CDR1 as SGDLS and CDR2 as YYNGEE. What was sequenced was tumor tissue. The chain links TRBV9 to TRBJ2-3, with 10 bases fitting TRBD2. This TCR was sampled from an adult with diffuse large B cell lymphoma. This CDR3 reads CASSVALAGADTQYF. The CDR3 bases are TGTGCCAGCAGCGTAGCGCTAGCGGGGGCAGATACGCAGTATTTT.